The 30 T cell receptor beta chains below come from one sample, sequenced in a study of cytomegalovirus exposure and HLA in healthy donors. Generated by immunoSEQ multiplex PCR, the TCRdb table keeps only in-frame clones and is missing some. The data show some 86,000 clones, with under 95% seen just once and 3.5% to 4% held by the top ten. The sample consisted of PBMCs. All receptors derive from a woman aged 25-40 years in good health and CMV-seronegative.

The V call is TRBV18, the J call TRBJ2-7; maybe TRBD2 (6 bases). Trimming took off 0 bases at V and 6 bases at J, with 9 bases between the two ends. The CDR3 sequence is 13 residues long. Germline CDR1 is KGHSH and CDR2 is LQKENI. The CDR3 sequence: CASSPPMGGEQYF. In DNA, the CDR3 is TGTGCCAGCTCACCACCGATGGGGGGCGAGCAGTACTTC.

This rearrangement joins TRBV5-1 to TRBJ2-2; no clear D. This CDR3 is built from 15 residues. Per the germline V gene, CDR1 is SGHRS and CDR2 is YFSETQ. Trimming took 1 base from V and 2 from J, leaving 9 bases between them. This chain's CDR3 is CASSLMSKNTGELFF. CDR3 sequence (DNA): TGCGCCAGCAGCTTGATGTCCAAAAACACCGGGGAGCTGTTTTTT.

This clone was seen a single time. Here the CDR3 DNA reads TGTGCCAGTAGTATCCCGGGGGGCGGCAGCACAGATACGCAGTATTTT. This sequence encodes CASSIPGGGSTDTQYF. The chain is built from TRBV19 and TRBJ2-3; a possible D gene is TRBD2 (7 bases). Trimming took off 3 bases at V and 0 bases at J, with 13 bases between the two ends. Germline assignment: CDR1 LNHDA and CDR2 SQIVND (reference sequence). The CDR3 covers 16 residues.

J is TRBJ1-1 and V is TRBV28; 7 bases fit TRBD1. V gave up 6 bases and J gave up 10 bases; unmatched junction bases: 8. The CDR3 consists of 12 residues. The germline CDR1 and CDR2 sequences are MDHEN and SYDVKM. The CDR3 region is CASREGATGAFF. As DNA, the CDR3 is TGTGCCAGCAGGGAGGGGGCTACGGGAGCTTTCTTT.

CDR3 DNA: TGTGCCAGCAGGCGTCAGACTAGCGTGAGCACAGATACGCAGTATTTT. This sequence encodes CASRRQTSVSTDTQYF. The J gene is TRBJ2-3, the V gene TRBV28, with 8 bases fitting TRBD2. CDR1 and CDR2 from the germline V gene are MDHEN and SYDVKM. The CDR3 loop spans 16 amino acids. J lost 0 bases, V lost 6 bases, and 8 bases had no gene match.

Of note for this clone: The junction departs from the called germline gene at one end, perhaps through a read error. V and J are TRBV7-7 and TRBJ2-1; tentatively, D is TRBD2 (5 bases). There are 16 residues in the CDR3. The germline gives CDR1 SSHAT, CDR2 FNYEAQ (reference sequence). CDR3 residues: CASSLAPGVAYNEQFF. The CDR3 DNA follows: TGTGCTAGCAGCTTAGCCCCCGGGGTGGCCTACAATGAGCAGTTCTTC.

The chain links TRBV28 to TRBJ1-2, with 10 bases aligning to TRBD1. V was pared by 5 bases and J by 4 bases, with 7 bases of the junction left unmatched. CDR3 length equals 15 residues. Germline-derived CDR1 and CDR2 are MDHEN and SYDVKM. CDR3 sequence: CASSQPTGGLYGYTF. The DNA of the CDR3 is TGTGCCAGCAGTCAACCGACAGGGGGCCTCTATGGCTACACCTTC.

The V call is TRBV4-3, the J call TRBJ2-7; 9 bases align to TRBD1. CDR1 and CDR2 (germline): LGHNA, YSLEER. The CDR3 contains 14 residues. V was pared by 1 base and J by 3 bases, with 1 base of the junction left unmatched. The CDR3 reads CASSQGTGDYEQYF. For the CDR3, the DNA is TGCGCCAGCAGCCAAGGGACAGGGGACTACGAGCAGTACTTC.

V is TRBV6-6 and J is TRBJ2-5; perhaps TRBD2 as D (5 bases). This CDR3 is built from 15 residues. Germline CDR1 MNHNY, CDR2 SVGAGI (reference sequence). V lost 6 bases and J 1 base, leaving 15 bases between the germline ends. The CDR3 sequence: CASSSRRVLQETQYF. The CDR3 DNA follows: TGTGCCAGCAGCTCACGGCGGGTCCTCCAAGAGACCCAGTACTTC.

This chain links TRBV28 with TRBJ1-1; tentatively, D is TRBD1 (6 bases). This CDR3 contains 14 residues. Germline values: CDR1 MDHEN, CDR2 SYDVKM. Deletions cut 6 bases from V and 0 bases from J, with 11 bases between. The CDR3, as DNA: TGTGCCAGCAGACCGCAGGGGATGAACACTGAAGCTTTCTTT. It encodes CASRPQGMNTEAFF.

CDR3 DNA sequence: TGTGCCAGCAGCCCATGGACAGGGGGGACCTACGAGCAGTACTTC. As protein: CASSPWTGGTYEQYF. The chain combines TRBV7-9 with TRBJ2-7; 10 nucleotides agree with TRBD1. CDR1 SEHNR and CDR2 FQNEAQ come from the germline V gene (reference sequence). V was pared by 5 bases and J by 2 bases, with 6 bases of the junction left unmatched. The CDR3 runs 15 residues.

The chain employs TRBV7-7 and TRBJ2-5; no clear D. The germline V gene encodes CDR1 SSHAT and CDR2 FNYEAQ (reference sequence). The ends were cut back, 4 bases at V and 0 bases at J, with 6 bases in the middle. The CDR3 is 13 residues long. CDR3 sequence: CASSYSNQETQYF. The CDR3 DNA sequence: TGTGCCAGCAGCTACAGCAACCAAGAGACCCAGTACTTC.

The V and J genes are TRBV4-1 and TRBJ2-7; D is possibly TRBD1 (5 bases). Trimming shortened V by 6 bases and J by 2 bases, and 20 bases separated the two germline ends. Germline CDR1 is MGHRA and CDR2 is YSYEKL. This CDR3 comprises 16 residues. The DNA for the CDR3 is TGCGCCAGCAGTCTTCGCCCAGGGCAGACTCCCTACGAGCAGTACTTC. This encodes CASSLRPGQTPYEQYF.

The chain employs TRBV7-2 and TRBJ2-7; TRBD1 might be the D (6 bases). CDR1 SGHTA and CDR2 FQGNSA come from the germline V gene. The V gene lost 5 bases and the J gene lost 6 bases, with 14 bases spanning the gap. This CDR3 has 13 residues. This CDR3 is CASSTRQDPEQYF. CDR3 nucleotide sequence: TGTGCCAGCAGCACTAGACAGGATCCCGAGCAGTACTTC.

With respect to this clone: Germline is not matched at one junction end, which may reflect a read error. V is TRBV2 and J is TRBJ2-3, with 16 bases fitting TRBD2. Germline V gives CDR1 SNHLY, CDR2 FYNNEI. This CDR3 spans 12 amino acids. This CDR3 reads CGTSGRGDTQYF. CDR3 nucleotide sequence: TGCGGGACTAGCGGGAGGGGAGATACGCAGTATTTT.

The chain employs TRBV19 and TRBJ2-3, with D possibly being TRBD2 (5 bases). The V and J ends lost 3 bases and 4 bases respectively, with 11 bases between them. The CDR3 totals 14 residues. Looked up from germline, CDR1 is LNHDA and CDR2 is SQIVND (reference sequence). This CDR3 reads CASSMRLAPDTQYF. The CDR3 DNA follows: TGTGCCAGTAGTATGAGGCTAGCTCCAGATACGCAGTATTTT.

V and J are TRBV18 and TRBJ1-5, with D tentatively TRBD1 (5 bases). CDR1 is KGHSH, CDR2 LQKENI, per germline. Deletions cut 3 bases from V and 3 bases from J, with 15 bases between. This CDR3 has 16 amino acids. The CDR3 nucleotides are TGTGCCAGCTCACCCGGACAACCGATGCTCAATCAGCCCCAGCATTTT. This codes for CASSPGQPMLNQPQHF.

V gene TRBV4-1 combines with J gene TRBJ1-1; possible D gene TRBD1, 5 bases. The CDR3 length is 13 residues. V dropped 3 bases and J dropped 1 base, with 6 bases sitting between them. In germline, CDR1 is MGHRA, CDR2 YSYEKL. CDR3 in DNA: TGCGCCAGCAGCCAGGGGCAGAACACTGAAGCTTTCTTT. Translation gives CASSQGQNTEAFF.

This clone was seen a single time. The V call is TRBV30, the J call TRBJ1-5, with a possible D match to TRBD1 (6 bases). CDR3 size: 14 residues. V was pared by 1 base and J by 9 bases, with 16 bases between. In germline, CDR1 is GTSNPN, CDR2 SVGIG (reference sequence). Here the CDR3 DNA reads TGTGCCTGGAGTGCGGCCGGGACACTGGGGCCCCAGCATTTT. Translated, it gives CAWSAAGTLGPQHF.

The CDR3 sequence is CASSSWTSVYEQYF. Written as DNA, the CDR3 is TGTGCCAGCAGTTCCTGGACTAGCGTCTACGAGCAGTACTTC. The rearrangement links TRBV6-5 to TRBJ2-7, with TRBD2 matching 9 bases. V lost 4 bases and J lost 3; bases outside the gene matches: 4. The CDR3 loop spans 14 amino acids. Germline V gene data show CDR1 as MNHEY and CDR2 as SVGAGI.

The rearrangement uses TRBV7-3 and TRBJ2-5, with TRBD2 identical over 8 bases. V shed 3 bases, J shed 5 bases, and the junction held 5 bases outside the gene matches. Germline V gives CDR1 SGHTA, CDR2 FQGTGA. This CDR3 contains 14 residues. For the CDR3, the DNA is TGTGCCAGCAGCTTCGGACTAGCCCGGGAGACCCAGTACTTC. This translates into CASSFGLARETQYF.

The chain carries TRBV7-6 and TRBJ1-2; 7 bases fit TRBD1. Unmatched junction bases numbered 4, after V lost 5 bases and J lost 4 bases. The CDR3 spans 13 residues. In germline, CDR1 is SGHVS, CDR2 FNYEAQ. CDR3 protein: CASSRTGSYGYTF. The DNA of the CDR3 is TGTGCCAGCAGCCGGACAGGATCCTATGGCTACACCTTC.

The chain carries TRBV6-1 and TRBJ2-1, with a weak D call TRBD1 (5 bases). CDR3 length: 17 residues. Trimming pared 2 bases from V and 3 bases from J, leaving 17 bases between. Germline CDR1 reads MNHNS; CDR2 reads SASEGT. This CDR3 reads CASSERWGGSYYNEQFF. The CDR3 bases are TGTGCCAGCAGTGAACGGTGGGGCGGTTCCTACTACAATGAGCAGTTCTTC.

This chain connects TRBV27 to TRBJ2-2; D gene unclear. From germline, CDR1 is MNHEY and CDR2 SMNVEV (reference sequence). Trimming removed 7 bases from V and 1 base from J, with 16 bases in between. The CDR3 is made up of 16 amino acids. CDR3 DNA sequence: TGTGCCAGCAATACAATCAATTCCGTGAACACCGGGGAGCTGTTTTTT. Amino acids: CASNTINSVNTGELFF.

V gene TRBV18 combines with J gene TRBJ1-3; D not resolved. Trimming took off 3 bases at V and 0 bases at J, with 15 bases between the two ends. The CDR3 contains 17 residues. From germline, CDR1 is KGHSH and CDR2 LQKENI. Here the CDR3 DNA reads TGTGCCAGCTCACCCGCAATAAGCGACCGCTCTGGAAACACCATATATTTT. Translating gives CASSPAISDRSGNTIYF.

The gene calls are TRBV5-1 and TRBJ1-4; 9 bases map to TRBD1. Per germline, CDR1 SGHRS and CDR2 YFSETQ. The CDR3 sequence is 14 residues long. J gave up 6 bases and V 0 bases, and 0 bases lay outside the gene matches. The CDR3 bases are TGCGCCAGCAGCTTGGGGACAGGGGATGAAAAACTGTTTTTT. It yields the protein CASSLGTGDEKLFF. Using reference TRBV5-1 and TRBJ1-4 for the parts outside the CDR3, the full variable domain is KAGVTQTPRYLIKTRGQQVTLSCSPISGHRSVSWYQQTPGQGLQFLFEYFSETQRNKGNFPGRFSGRQFSNSRSEMNVSTLELGDSALYLCASSLGTGDEKLFFGSGTQLSVL.

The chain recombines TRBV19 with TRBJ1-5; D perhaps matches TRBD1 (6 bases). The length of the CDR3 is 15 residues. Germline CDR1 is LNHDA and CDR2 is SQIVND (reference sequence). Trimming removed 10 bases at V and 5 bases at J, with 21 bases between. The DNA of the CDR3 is TGTGCCACCGCCATGGGGGTGGGGGCATATCAGCCCCAGCATTTT. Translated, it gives CATAMGVGAYQPQHF. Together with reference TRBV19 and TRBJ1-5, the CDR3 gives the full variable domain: DGGITQSPKYLFRKEGQNVTLSCEQNLNHDAMYWYRQDPGQGLRLIYYSQIVNDFQKGDIAEGYSVSREKKESFPLTVTSAQKNPTAFYLCATAMGVGAYQPQHFGDGTRLSIL.

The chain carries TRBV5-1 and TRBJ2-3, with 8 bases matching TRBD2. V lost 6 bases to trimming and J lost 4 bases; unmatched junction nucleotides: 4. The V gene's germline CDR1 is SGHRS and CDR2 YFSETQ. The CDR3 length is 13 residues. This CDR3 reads CASNRGGSDTQYF. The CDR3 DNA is TGCGCCAGCAACCGGGGGGGGTCAGATACGCAGTATTTT.

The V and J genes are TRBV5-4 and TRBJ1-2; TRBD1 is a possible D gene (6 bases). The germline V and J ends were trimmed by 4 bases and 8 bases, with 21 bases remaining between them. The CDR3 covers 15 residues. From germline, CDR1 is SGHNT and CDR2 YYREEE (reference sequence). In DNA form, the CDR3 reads TGTGCCAGCAGCCCGGAACCACAGGGAATGGAGGGCTACACCTTC. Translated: CASSPEPQGMEGYTF.

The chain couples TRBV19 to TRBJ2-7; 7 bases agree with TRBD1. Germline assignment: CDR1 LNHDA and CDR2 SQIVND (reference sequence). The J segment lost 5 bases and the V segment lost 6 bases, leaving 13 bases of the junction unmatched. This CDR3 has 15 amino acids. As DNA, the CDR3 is TGTGCCAGTAGCACTTCCGGGACAGTAACTGACGAGCAGTACTTC. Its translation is CASSTSGTVTDEQYF.